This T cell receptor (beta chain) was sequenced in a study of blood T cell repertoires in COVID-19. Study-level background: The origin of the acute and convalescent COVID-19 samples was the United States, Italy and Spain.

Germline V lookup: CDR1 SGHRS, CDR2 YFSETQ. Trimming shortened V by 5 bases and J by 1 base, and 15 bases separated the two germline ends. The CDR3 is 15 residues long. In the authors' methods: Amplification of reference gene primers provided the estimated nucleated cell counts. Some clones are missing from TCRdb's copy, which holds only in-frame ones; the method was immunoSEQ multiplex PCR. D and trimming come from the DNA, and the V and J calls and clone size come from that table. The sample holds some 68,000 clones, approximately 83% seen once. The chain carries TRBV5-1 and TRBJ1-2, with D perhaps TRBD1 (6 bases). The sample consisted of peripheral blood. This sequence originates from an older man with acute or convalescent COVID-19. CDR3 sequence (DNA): TGCGCCAGCAGTCCTCAGGGGTCGAGTAACTATGGCTACACCTTC. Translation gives CASSPQGSSNYGYTF.